The present TCR beta chain was sequenced within a study of blood T cell repertoires in COVID-19. The wider study: Samples of COVID-19 (acute and convalescent) were obtained from the United States, Italy and Spain. T cells, B-cell-depleted T cells, or PBMCs supplied cDNA or gDNA.

CDR1 is KGHSH and CDR2 is LQKENI in the germline V gene. The CDR3 sequence is 18 residues long. Trimming removed 2 bases at V and 0 bases at J, with 14 bases between. Original methodology: From reference gene primer amplification, estimates of nucleated cell counts were derived. Assay used: immunoSEQ multiplex PCR; TCRdb lists only in-frame clones, some missing. V, J and clone size derive from that table, while D and trimming were established from the DNA sequence. This sample yields about 290,000 clones, of which just under 85% are seen a single time; around 4.2% belongs to the top ten. The sample was peripheral blood. The gene calls are TRBV18 and TRBJ2-6; perhaps TRBD2 as D (5 bases). This TCR was recovered from a woman aged 45-60 years with active or convalescent COVID-19. The DNA of the CDR3 is TGTGCCAGCTCACCAAGGGCGGGTGACCACTCTGGGGCCAACGTCCTGACTTTC. This sequence encodes CASSPRAGDHSGANVLTF. Variable domain in full (rest from reference TRBV18 and TRBJ2-6): NAGVMQNPRHLVRRRGQEARLRCSPMKGHSHVYWYRQLPEEGLKFMVYLQKENIIDESGMPKERFSAEFPKEGPSILRIQQVVRGDSAAYFCASSPRAGDHSGANVLTFGAGSRLTVL.